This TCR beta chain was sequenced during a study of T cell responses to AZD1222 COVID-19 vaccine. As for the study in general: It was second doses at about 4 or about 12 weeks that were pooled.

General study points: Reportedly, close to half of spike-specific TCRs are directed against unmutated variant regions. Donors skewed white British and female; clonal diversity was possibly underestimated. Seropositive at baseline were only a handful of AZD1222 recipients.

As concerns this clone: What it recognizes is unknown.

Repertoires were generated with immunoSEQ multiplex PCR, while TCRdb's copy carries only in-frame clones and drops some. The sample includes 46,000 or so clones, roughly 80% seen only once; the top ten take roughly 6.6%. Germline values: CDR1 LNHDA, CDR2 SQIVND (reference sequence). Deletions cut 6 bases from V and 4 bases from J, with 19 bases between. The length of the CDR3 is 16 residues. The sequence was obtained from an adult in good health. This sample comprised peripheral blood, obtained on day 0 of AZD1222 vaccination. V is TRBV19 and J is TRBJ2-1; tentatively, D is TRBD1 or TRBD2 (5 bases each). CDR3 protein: CASRGVGQGVYNEQFF. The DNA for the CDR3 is TGTGCCAGTAGGGGGGTTGGGCAGGGTGTTTACAATGAGCAGTTCTTC.